Only a few counts were recorded for the clone carrying this TCR beta chain. Its antigen is unidentified. The PCR ran on 60 Vbeta and 13 Jbeta primers. Sequenced by immunoSEQ multiplex PCR; TCRdb stores in-frame clones only, minus some. The sample lists roughly 40,000 clones, over 70% occurring once. These data belong to a study of cytomegalovirus exposure and HLA in healthy donors. The wider study: A prior study identified over 100 million unique TCR beta sequences from 190 million or so T cells.

Study-level findings and limits: Upon later analysis, HLA-associated TCR beta chains proved more clonally expanded than other, equally common chains.

The germline gives CDR1 MNHNY, CDR2 SVGAGI (reference sequence). Trimming removed 7 bases from V and 6 bases from J, with 16 bases in between. The CDR3 length is 13 residues. J is TRBJ2-7 and V is TRBV6-6; possibly TRBD1 for D (5 bases). This TCR derives from a man in his fifties in good health and CMV-seronegative. The sequenced sample was PBMCs. CDR3 amino acids: CASTARVEVEQYF. Written as DNA, the CDR3 is TGTGCCAGCACGGCCAGGGTTGAAGTCGAGCAGTACTTC.